The source of this T cell receptor beta chain is a study of tumor T cells in aggressive B-cell lymphoma. Sequencing used immunoSEQ multiplex PCR; TCRdb keeps in-frame clones, though not all of them. The profile shows about 5,300 clones, about 90% of them singletons. Germline V gene data show CDR1 as MNHEY and CDR2 as SVGAGI. CDR3 length: 14 residues. J gave up 6 bases and V 10 bases, and 5 bases lay outside the gene matches. This receptor was obtained from an adult with diffuse large B cell lymphoma. The rearrangement links TRBV6-5 to TRBJ2-2, with TRBD2 identical over 13 bases. Sequenced sample: tumor tissue. For the CDR3, the DNA is TGTGCCACCTCACTAGCGGGAGGGGCCGGGGAGCTGTTTTTT. Its translation: CATSLAGGAGELFF.